What follows describes a single TCR beta chain. The data derive from a study of cytomegalovirus exposure and HLA in healthy donors. The PCR was carried out with 60 Vbeta primers and 13 Jbeta primers. Sequencing was performed with immunoSEQ multiplex PCR; in TCRdb, only in-frame clones are kept and a portion is missing. Of about 160,000 clones in the sample, roughly 84% were seen once. The sequencing sample was made of PBMCs. The source is a man between 18 and 29 years old in good health and CMV-seronegative.

The DNA of the CDR3 is TGCAGCGTTGTGGGGACAGGGGTCACCAATGAGCAGTTCTTC. As protein: CSVVGTGVTNEQFF. The chain carries TRBV29-1 and TRBJ2-1; 10 nucleotides align to TRBD1. CDR1 and CDR2 (germline): SQVTM, ANQGSEA. The CDR3 is 14 residues long. Trimming at V came to 4 bases and at J to 6 bases, leaving 6 bases not matched to a gene.